This entry is about one T cell receptor beta chain. Sample time point: persistent/refractory GD, antithyroid drugs over 5 years with positive TRAb. The TCR library was made from RNA extracted from PBMCs. Peripheral blood, approximately 9.6 milliliters of it, was drawn into EDTA tubes. This specimen belongs to a study of regulatory T cells in long-lasting Graves disease. Through Arm-PCR of CDR3 regions and iRepertoire HTBI primers, TCR beta libraries were built. Methods used by the authors: Across all samples, about 62 TRBV segments and 15 or so TRBJ segments were identified. MiXCR, applied by TCRdb to the multiplex PCR reads, yields one record per CDR3 protein. TCRdb, not the original authors, processed these V and J calls. The table includes about 310,000 distinct CDR3 sequences, approximately 20% detected once. Germline CDR1 and CDR2: DFQATT and SNEGSKA (reference sequence). The CDR3 runs to 15 residues. V was pared by 0 bases and J by 3 bases, with 15 bases between.

The sample consisted of peripheral blood mononuclear cells (PBMCs), taken when the disease was refractory, from a patient treated with antithyroid drugs. The V gene is TRBV20-1, the J gene TRBJ2-7; no definite D call. The source is a female donor with Graves disease. CDR3 sequence (DNA): TGCAGTGCTAGAGATTCCCTGACCTCGATCTACGAGCAGTACTTC. Amino acid sequence: CSARDSLTSIYEQYF.